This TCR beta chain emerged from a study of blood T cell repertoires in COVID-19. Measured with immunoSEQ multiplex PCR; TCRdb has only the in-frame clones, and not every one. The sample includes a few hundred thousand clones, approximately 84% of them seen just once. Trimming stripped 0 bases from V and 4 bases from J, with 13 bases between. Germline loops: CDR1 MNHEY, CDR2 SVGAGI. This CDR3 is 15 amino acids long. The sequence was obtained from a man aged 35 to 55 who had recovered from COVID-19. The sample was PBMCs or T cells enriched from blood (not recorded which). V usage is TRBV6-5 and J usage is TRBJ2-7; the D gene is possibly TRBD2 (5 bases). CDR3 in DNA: TGTGCCAGCAGTTACTCTCACCAAGGGAGTTACGAGCAGTACTTC. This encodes CASSYSHQGSYEQYF.